A selection of T cell receptor beta chains follows, all from one sample in a study of CD8 T cells in ankylosing spondylitis. MiXCR, run by TCRdb on the 5' RACE reads, gives a single entry per CDR3 protein. The sample has approximately 520,000 distinct CDR3 sequences, about 5.4% seen once. Sequencing was performed on blood, either unsorted or a sorted T cell fraction (not recorded which). The receptors were sampled from a male donor with ankylosing spondylitis. Both conserved end residues are part of each CDR3. The D gene is left open where the match is weak. The size of a clone is reported for some rows only, either as once, few or many, or as a class for expanded clones.

>.|TRBV6-2/TRBV6-3|TRBJ1-4|many
CASSSPDRTNEKLFF
TGTGCCAGCAGTTCCCCGGACAGAACTAATGAAAAACTGTTTTTT
>.|TRBV6-5|TRBJ1-3|.
CASRSGGNTIYF
TGTGCCAGCCGAAGCGGGGGAAACACCATATATTTT
>.|TRBV6-6|TRBJ1-5|many
CASSIELQTAQHF
TGTGCCAGCAGTATAGAATTGCAGACGGCCCAGCATTTT
>.|TRBV28|TRBJ2-4|.
CASSLEIKNIQYF
TGTGCCAGCAGTTTAGAGATCAAAAACATTCAGTACTTC
>TRBD1|TRBV20-1|TRBJ2-1|few
CSARGQANNEQFF
TGCAGTGCTAGGGGACAGGCAAACAATGAGCAGTTCTTC
>.|TRBV28|TRBJ1-5|many
CASSPAPNDQPQHF
TGTGCCAGCAGTCCGGCCCCAAACGATCAGCCCCAGCATTTT
>TRBD2|TRBV7-2|TRBJ2-3|many
CASRPGGANPHTQYF
TGTGCCAGCAGGCCGGGGGGGGCGAATCCACATACGCAGTATTTT
>.|TRBV5-1|TRBJ2-7|many
CASSTGTSLEQYF
TGCGCCAGCAGTACCGGGACATCCCTCGAGCAGTACTTC
>TRBD1|TRBV7-2|TRBJ2-7|.
CASSLGTGSGYEQYF
TGTGCCAGCAGCTTAGGGACAGGGAGCGGCTACGAGCAGTACTTC
>.|TRBV20-1|TRBJ2-7|many
CSARAPRSSYEQYF
TGCAGTGCTAGAGCCCCACGGAGCTCCTACGAGCAGTACTTC
>TRBD2|TRBV12-3/TRBV12-4|TRBJ2-7|many
CASTVGGGPHEQYF
TGTGCCAGCACTGTCGGGGGAGGGCCACACGAGCAGTACTTC
>.|TRBV29-1|TRBJ1-1|many
CSVVSQGRKAFF
TGCAGCGTTGTTTCTCAGGGGAGGAAAGCTTTCTTT
>.|TRBV5-5|TRBJ1-1|few
CASSWPMNTEAFF
TGTGCCAGCAGCTGGCCCATGAACACTGAAGCTTTCTTT
>TRBD1|TRBV5-1|TRBJ2-3|many
CASSRYAGGTQEPDTQYF
TGCGCCAGCAGCCGATATGCAGGGGGCACGCAGGAGCCAGATACGCAGTATTTT
>.|TRBV20-1|TRBJ1-5|few
CSALLGGASNQPQHF
TGCAGTGCCCTGCTTGGGGGGGCGAGCAATCAGCCCCAGCATTTT
>.|TRBV5-1|TRBJ2-1|many
CASSLFGQSSYNEQFF
TGCGCCAGCAGCTTGTTCGGGCAGAGCTCCTACAATGAGCAGTTCTTC
>.|TRBV28|TRBJ2-7|many
CASSLPTGGHAYEQYF
TGTGCCAGCAGTTTACCCACCGGGGGGCATGCCTACGAGCAGTACTTC
>.|TRBV6-5|TRBJ1-3|.
CASSYRGEGAGNTIYF
TGTGCCAGCAGTTACCGGGGGGAGGGCGCTGGAAACACCATATATTTT
>TRBD1|TRBV4-3|TRBJ2-3|few
CASSPQPGQGIQYF
TGCGCCAGCAGCCCACAACCGGGACAGGGGATACAGTATTTT
>.|TRBV29-1|TRBJ2-1|many
CSVEAGFTPGNEQFF
TGCAGCGTTGAAGCGGGGTTTACCCCCGGGAATGAGCAGTTCTTC
>.|TRBV2|TRBJ1-1|many
CASSDREAFF
TGTGCCAGCAGTGACAGGGAAGCTTTCTTT
>TRBD2|TRBV11-2|TRBJ2-3|many
CASSSRGMGLARTDTQYF
TGTGCCAGCAGCTCACGGGGTATGGGACTAGCTCGTACAGATACGCAGTATTTT